Following are 24 T cell receptor beta chains from one sample sequenced in a study of cytomegalovirus exposure and HLA in healthy donors. The assay was immunoSEQ multiplex PCR, and TCRdb's table has in-frame clones only and misses some. The sample shows about 110,000 clones, approximately 89% of them seen only once. Source material: PBMCs. The receptors stem from a woman aged 18-30 years in good health and CMV-seronegative.

Only a few counts were recorded for this clone. The chain has TRBV27 and TRBJ2-7, with a weak D call TRBD2 (5 bases). From germline, CDR1 is MNHEY and CDR2 SMNVEV (reference sequence). The length of the CDR3 is 12 residues. V lost 11 bases and J 6 bases, leaving 17 bases between the germline ends. The CDR3: CASQTRGFEQYF. In nucleotides, the CDR3 is TGTGCCTCACAAACTAGAGGGTTCGAGCAGTACTTC.

By sample fraction, this clone is medium-sized. V usage is TRBV15 and J usage is TRBJ1-1; D call uncertain. CDR3 size: 14 residues. Trimming cost V 6 bases and J 3 bases, with 14 bases left between them. Per the germline V gene, CDR1 is LNHNV and CDR2 is YYDKDF (reference sequence). This chain's CDR3 is CATSGSETHTEAFF. CDR3 coding DNA: TGTGCCACCAGTGGGAGTGAGACGCACACTGAAGCTTTCTTT.

V usage is TRBV30 and J usage is TRBJ2-7; D remains unclear. This CDR3 is built from 12 residues. V was clipped by 4 bases and J by 6 bases, with 13 bases between them. Germline CDR1 is GTSNPN and CDR2 is SVGIG (reference sequence). CDR3 DNA: TGTGCCTGGATGCCTTCAGGCGTCGAGCAGTACTTC. Amino acid sequence: CAWMPSGVEQYF.

J is TRBJ2-5 and V is TRBV7-2, with TRBD2 identical over 9 bases. The CDR3 covers 16 residues. Germline CDR1 and CDR2: SGHTA and FQGNSA. V shed 2 bases and J 5 bases; nucleotides not matched to a gene: 9. Here the CDR3 reads CASSLSRAGGFETQYF. The CDR3 bases are TGTGCCAGCAGCTTAAGTAGGGCGGGGGGGTTTGAGACCCAGTACTTC.

This chain links TRBV19 with TRBJ1-5; TRBD1 aligns across 7 bases. Germline assignment: CDR1 LNHDA and CDR2 SQIVND (reference sequence). After removal of 0 bases from V and 10 bases from J, the junction contained 12 bases not matched to a gene. The CDR3 consists of 16 residues. The CDR3 nucleotides are TGTGCCAGTAGTATAGATCCCTATGACAGGGCCAAACCCCAGCATTTT. It translates to CASSIDPYDRAKPQHF.

The J gene is TRBJ2-1, the V gene TRBV5-1; possible D gene TRBD2, 6 bases. The CDR3 contains 13 residues. V lost 0 bases, J lost 5 bases, and 6 bases lay in between. Per the germline V gene, CDR1 is SGHRS and CDR2 is YFSETQ. DNA of the CDR3: TGCGCCAGCAGCTTGGCGGGGGACAATGAGCAGTTCTTC. Protein product: CASSLAGDNEQFF.

The V gene is TRBV6-1, the J gene TRBJ2-7; 11 bases align to TRBD1. This CDR3 spans 14 amino acids. Germline V gives CDR1 MNHNS, CDR2 SASEGT. V lost 4 bases, J lost 5 bases, and 4 bases stayed unmatched. CDR3 loop: CASSGRTGGNEQYF. The DNA for the CDR3 is TGTGCCAGCAGTGGACGGACAGGGGGCAACGAGCAGTACTTC.

The chain uses TRBV4-3 and TRBJ1-2, with 8 bases lining up with TRBD1. This CDR3 has 14 residues. Unmatched junction bases numbered 4, after V lost 3 bases and J lost 4 bases. Per the germline V gene, CDR1 is LGHNA and CDR2 is YSLEER. The CDR3 spells CASSHAGQGYGYTF. CDR3 DNA: TGCGCCAGCAGCCATGCCGGACAGGGCTATGGCTACACCTTC.

This sequence joins TRBV2 and TRBJ2-7; possibly TRBD2 for D (7 bases). V gave up 6 bases and J gave up 4 bases, with 16 bases separating them. Germline CDR1 is SNHLY and CDR2 is FYNNEI. The CDR3 is made up of 14 amino acids. CDR3 sequence reads: CASRGGAGRYEQYF. CDR3 nucleotides: TGTGCCAGCAGAGGGGGGGCTGGACGATACGAGCAGTACTTC.

The V gene is TRBV27, the J gene TRBJ2-1; weak D call: TRBD2 (7 bases). The CDR3 spans 15 residues. Looked up from germline, CDR1 is MNHEY and CDR2 is SMNVEV (reference sequence). V lost 5 bases to trimming and J lost 6 bases, with 17 bases between them. Here the CDR3 reads CASSRAGTTSNEQFF. The DNA of the CDR3 is TGTGCCAGCAGTCGAGCGGGGACAACTTCCAATGAGCAGTTCTTC.

The chain links TRBV6-1 to TRBJ1-4; possibly TRBD1 for D (6 bases). V was cut by 5 bases and J by 3 bases, with 10 bases left in between. CDR1 and CDR2 from the germline V gene are MNHNS and SASEGT. The CDR3 runs 14 residues. CDR3 DNA: TGTGCCAGCAGTACAGGGTTCCCTAATGAAAAACTGTTTTTT. This codes for CASSTGFPNEKLFF.

This clone was counted a single time. V and J are TRBV29-1 and TRBJ2-7; TRBD1 might be the D (8 bases). This CDR3 comprises 13 residues. In germline, CDR1 is SQVTM, CDR2 ANQGSEA. V was shortened by 7 bases and J by 5 bases, with 18 bases between the two germline ends. The CDR3 nucleotides are TGCAGCGCCCAGGGGGCGGGAGATGACGAGCAGTACTTC. Protein product: CSAQGAGDDEQYF.

This chain uses TRBV6-5 with TRBJ1-4, with a possible D match to TRBD1 (6 bases). The length of the CDR3 is 15 residues. Trimming took 7 bases from V and 4 from J, leaving 16 bases between them. Germline CDR1 and CDR2: MNHEY and SVGAGI. DNA of the CDR3: TGTGCCAGCACCGGGCTTGCAGGGGATAATGAAAAACTGTTTTTT. This translates into CASTGLAGDNEKLFF.

This clone is a singleton in its sample. The chain is built from TRBV20-1 and TRBJ2-1, with D maybe TRBD1 (6 bases). V dropped 5 bases and J dropped 8 bases, with 10 bases sitting between them. CDR1 DFQATT and CDR2 SNEGSKA come from the germline V gene (reference sequence). This CDR3 has 11 amino acids. The CDR3 DNA follows: TGCAGTGCTCTTAACAGGGATGAGCAGTTCTTC. Translation gives CSALNRDEQFF.

V usage is TRBV5-6 and J usage is TRBJ2-7, with 8 bases lining up with TRBD2. The V gene end was trimmed by 2 bases and the J gene end by 3 bases; junction bases not matched to a gene: 10. Germline-derived CDR1 and CDR2 are SGHDT and YYEEEE. The CDR3 runs 16 residues. The CDR3 loop reads CASSFPSGGGIYEQYF. CDR3 sequence (DNA): TGTGCCAGCAGCTTTCCCAGCGGGGGAGGTATCTACGAGCAGTACTTC.

The genes are TRBV5-6 and TRBJ2-5; TRBD2 is a possible D gene (6 bases). V shed 4 bases and J shed 5 bases, with 9 bases lying between them. The CDR3 sequence is 12 residues long. CDR1 SGHDT and CDR2 YYEEEE come from the germline V gene. CDR3 bases: TGTGCCAGCAGCATTGGGGGGGAGACCCAGTACTTC. This codes for CASSIGGETQYF.

The V gene is TRBV27, the J gene TRBJ1-3, with 8 nucleotides matching TRBD1. Losses at the gene ends were 8 bases for V and 4 bases for J; bases not matched to a gene: 4. The CDR3 extends over 13 amino acids. Germline CDR1 and CDR2: MNHEY and SMNVEV (reference sequence). CDR3 region: CASGGQGGNTIYF. CDR3 nucleotides: TGTGCCAGCGGCGGACAGGGAGGAAACACCATATATTTT.

The gene calls are TRBV28 and TRBJ2-2, with D perhaps matching TRBD1 (6 bases). Germline V gene data show CDR1 as MDHEN and CDR2 as SYDVKM. The CDR3 has 18 amino acids. Trimming removed 5 bases from V and 5 bases from J, with 24 bases in between. The CDR3 sequence: CASSPIRSRGSGTGELFF. In DNA, the CDR3 is TGTGCCAGCAGTCCGATCCGGTCCAGGGGCTCCGGGACCGGGGAGCTGTTTTTT.

This clone was detected once. This chain uses TRBV6-1 with TRBJ1-5; D remains unclear. Trimming took off 4 bases at V and 3 bases at J, with 10 bases between the two ends. This CDR3 is built from 14 residues. From germline, CDR1 is MNHNS and CDR2 SASEGT. CDR3: CASSVSRFNQPQHF. The CDR3 DNA is TGTGCCAGCAGTGTCTCACGGTTCAATCAGCCCCAGCATTTT.

The V call is TRBV11-2, the J call TRBJ2-7, with D possibly being TRBD1 (5 bases). Deletions cut 4 bases from V and 5 bases from J, with 15 bases between. The CDR3 runs to 14 residues. Germline V gene lookup returns CDR1 SGHAT and CDR2 FQNNGV. The DNA for the CDR3 is TGTGCCAGCAGCTCACAGGCGACCCAAGACGAGCAGTACTTC. Its protein product is CASSSQATQDEQYF.

The V gene is TRBV28, the J gene TRBJ2-1; perhaps TRBD2 as D (6 bases). CDR3 length: 11 amino acids. Trimming stripped 6 bases from V and 8 bases from J, with 8 bases between. The germline CDR1 and CDR2 sequences are MDHEN and SYDVKM. The CDR3 nucleotides read TGTGCCAGCAGGCGGAGGGATGAGCAGTTCTTC. Protein sequence: CASRRRDEQFF.

This clone was observed a handful of times. The chain combines TRBV7-2 with TRBJ1-2; 8 nucleotides line up with TRBD1. Germline V gene lookup returns CDR1 SGHTA and CDR2 FQGNSA. V shed 5 bases and J 6 bases; nucleotides not matched to a gene: 2. The CDR3 runs 12 residues. Here the CDR3 reads CASSRTGNGYTF. The CDR3 DNA reads as TGTGCCAGCAGCCGGACAGGGAATGGCTACACCTTC.

This clone was observed a handful of times. The rearrangement links TRBV18 to TRBJ1-2, with 7 bases identical to TRBD1. V lost 1 base to trimming and J lost 5 bases; unmatched junction nucleotides: 4. This CDR3 comprises 14 residues. The germline CDR1 and CDR2 sequences are KGHSH and LQKENI. CDR3 nucleotide sequence: TGTGCCAGCTCACCACAAGAGACAGGGTATGGCTACACCTTC. Its protein product is CASSPQETGYGYTF.

The chain links TRBV7-9 to TRBJ2-2; D is uncertain. Germline assignment: CDR1 SEHNR and CDR2 FQNEAQ (reference sequence). V lost 4 bases, J lost 6 bases, and 3 bases lay in between. The CDR3 contains 11 residues. The CDR3 protein is CASSSPGELFF. The CDR3 DNA is TGTGCCAGCAGCTCTCCCGGGGAGCTGTTTTTT.